These T cell receptor beta chains were read from a single sample in a study of blood T cells in healthy people across ages. In TCRdb, the 5' RACE reads were re-called with MiXCR into one record per CDR3 protein. The data contain about 1.5 million distinct CDR3 sequences, roughly two fifths of them singletons. Sequencing input: blood. These receptors originate from a woman between 18 and 29 years old in good health. The conserved cysteine and the conserved F or W are not part of the CDR3 here.

V gene	J gene	CDR3 protein
TRBV6-2/TRBV6-3	TRBJ2-3	ASSYRDVRVSTQY
TRBV20-1	TRBJ1-1	SLRQLNTEAF
TRBV20-1	TRBJ2-1	SASKLAGGKNEQF
TRBV10-3	TRBJ2-3	AISEFGQSTDTQY
TRBV2	TRBJ2-6	ASSVEGSGANVLT
TRBV6-6	TRBJ1-6	ASSYSIVRGHSPLH
TRBV3-1	TRBJ2-1	ASSRAGKREREKSHEQF
TRBV6-2/TRBV6-3	TRBJ1-2	ASSPNPKSGYGYT
TRBV6-5	TRBJ2-1	ASRTQGYINEQF
TRBV3-1	TRBJ1-6	ASSQEGTGGSPLH
TRBV7-2	TRBJ2-1	ASSPGRSGSYNEQF
TRBV20-1	TRBJ2-1	SASGRRTNEQF
TRBV5-6	TRBJ2-1	ASSFYSSGTPGGF
TRBV27	TRBJ2-3	ASSLEQGSVSTQY
TRBV27	TRBJ1-5	ASSLRPLRGRRRSYSNQPQH
TRBV7-6	TRBJ2-4	ASSQTSEKNIQY
TRBV9	TRBJ1-1	ASRGQWNTEAF
TRBV6-2/TRBV6-3	TRBJ1-2	ASNSRTAANYGYT
TRBV28	TRBJ2-1	ASSLKGQGAWNEQF
TRBV20-1	TRBJ1-4	SAMVRDEKLF
TRBV30	TRBJ2-5	AWSVQASGGETQY
TRBV9	TRBJ1-4	ASSVAGQGREKLF
TRBV7-9	TRBJ1-4	ASSPTPTLGVGASTNEKLF
TRBV28	TRBJ2-1	ASRPTSGYYDEQF
TRBV4-1	TRBJ2-1	ASSQVVPNNEQF